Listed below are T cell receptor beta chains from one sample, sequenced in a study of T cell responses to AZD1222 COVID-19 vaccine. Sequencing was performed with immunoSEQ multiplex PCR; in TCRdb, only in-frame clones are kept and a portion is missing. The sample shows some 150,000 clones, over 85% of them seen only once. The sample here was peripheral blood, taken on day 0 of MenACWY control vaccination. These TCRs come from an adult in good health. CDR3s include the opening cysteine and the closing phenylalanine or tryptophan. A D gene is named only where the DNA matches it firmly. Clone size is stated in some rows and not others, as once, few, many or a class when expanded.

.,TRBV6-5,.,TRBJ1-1,CASNRVSNTEAFF,TGTGCCAGCAATCGGGTTTCGAACACTGAAGCTTTCTTT
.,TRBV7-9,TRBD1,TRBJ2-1,CASSITDRGLSYEQFF,TGTGCCAGCAGCATAACCGACAGGGGTTTGTCATATGAGCAGTTCTTC
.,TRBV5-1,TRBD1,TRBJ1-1,CASSVQGWDTEAFF,TGCGCCAGCAGCGTACAGGGGTGGGACACTGAAGCTTTCTTT
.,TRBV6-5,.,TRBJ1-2,CASSRLVSLDGAYF,TGTGCCAGCAGTAGACTAGTATCTTTGGACGGGGCCTACTTC
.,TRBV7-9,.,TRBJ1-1,CAGQRANTEAFF,TGTGCCGGCCAGAGAGCCAACACTGAAGCTTTCTTT
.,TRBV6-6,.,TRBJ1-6,CASKTEGSYNSPLHF,TGTGCCAGCAAGACCGAGGGCTCCTATAATTCACCCCTCCACTTT
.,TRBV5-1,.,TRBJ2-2,CASSLKRGTGELFF,TGCGCCAGCAGCTTAAAACGGGGCACCGGGGAGCTGTTTTTT
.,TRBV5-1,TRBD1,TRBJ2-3,CASSLEGATDTQYF,TGCGCCAGCAGCTTGGAGGGGGCCACAGATACGCAGTATTTT
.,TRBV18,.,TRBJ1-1,CASSPDRSTEAFF,TGTGCCAGCTCACCAGACAGGTCCACTGAAGCTTTCTTT
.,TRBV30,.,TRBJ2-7,CAWSIVQGGYEQYF,TGTGCCTGGAGTATCGTGCAGGGCGGCTACGAGCAGTACTTC
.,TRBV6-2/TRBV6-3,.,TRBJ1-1,CASSPRGLDGGIDTEAFF,TGTGCCAGCAGCCCCCGAGGTTTGGACGGGGGGATCGACACTGAAGCTTTCTTT
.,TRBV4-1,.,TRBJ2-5,CASSLKISGAQETQYF,TGCGCCAGCAGCCTCAAGATCTCGGGAGCTCAAGAGACCCAGTACTTC
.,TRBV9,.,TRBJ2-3,CASSPHLLTVTDTQYF,TGTGCCAGCAGCCCACACCTATTGACTGTCACAGATACGCAGTATTTT
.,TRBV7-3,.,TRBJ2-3,CASSPTGADTQYF,TGTGCCAGCAGCCCAACCGGGGCAGATACGCAGTATTTT
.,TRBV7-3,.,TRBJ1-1,CASSLVGGYTEAFF,TGTGCCAGCAGCTTGGTCGGGGGATACACTGAAGCTTTCTTT
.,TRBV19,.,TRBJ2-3,CASSIERGRGSTDTQYF,TGTGCCAGTAGTATAGAGCGGGGCCGGGGAAGCACAGATACGCAGTATTTT
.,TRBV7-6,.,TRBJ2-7,CASSLAAFSSAVMSREQYF,TGTGCCAGCAGCTTAGCCGCCTTTTCTAGCGCCGTGATGTCGCGCGAGCAGTACTTC
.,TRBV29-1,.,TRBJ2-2,CSVHLQHGELFF,TGCAGCGTTCATCTACAGCACGGGGAGCTGTTTTTT
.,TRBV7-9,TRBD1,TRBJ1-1,CASSLERQGQRTEAFF,TGTGCCAGCAGCTTAGAGCGACAGGGTCAGCGGACTGAAGCTTTCTTT
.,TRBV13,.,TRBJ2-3,CASSFMTGQNTQYF,TGTGCCAGCAGCTTCATGACCGGGCAGAACACGCAGTATTTT
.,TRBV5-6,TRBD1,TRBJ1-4,CASSSTGTGSEKLFF,TGTGCCAGCAGCTCAACCGGGACAGGGAGTGAAAAACTGTTTTTT
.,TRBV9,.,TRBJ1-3,CASKDISGNTIYF,TGTGCCAGCAAAGACATCTCTGGAAACACCATATATTTT
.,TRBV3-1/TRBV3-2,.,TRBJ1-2,CASSQGPELGGYTF,TGTGCCAGCAGCCAAGGGCCGGAGCTCGGGGGCTACACCTTC
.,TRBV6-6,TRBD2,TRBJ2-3,CASSRDGLAGESDTQYF,TGTGCCAGCAGTCGCGATGGACTAGCGGGAGAAAGTGATACGCAGTATTTT
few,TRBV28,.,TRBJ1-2,CASSTFGGYGYTF,TGTGCCAGCAGTACCTTTGGGGGCTATGGCTACACCTTC
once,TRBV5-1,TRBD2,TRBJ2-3,CASSLFSGRGDTQYF,TGCGCCAGCAGCTTATTTAGCGGGAGAGGAGATACGCAGTATTTT
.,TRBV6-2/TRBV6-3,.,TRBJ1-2,CASSLGGAGYGYTF,TGTGCCAGCAGTTTGGGGGGGGCCGGCTATGGCTACACCTTC
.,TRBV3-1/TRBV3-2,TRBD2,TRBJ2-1,CASSPLAGVYNEQFF,TGTGCCAGCAGCCCCTTAGCGGGAGTTTACAATGAGCAGTTCTTC
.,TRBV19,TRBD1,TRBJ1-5,CASSMPGQAFSPQHF,TGTGCCAGTAGTATGCCGGGACAGGCATTTTCCCCCCAGCATTTT
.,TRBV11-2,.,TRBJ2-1,CASSSHGGALNEQFF,TGTGCCAGCAGCTCCCATGGGGGGGCGCTTAATGAGCAGTTCTTC
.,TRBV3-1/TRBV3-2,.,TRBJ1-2,CASSQGAYGYTF,TGTGCCAGCAGCCAAGGAGCTTATGGCTACACCTTC
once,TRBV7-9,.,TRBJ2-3,CASSPRTDTQYF,TGTGCCAGCAGCCCCCGCACAGATACGCAGTATTTT
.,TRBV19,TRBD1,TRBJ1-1,CASSVTGVNTEAFF,TGTGCCAGTAGTGTCACAGGGGTGAACACTGAAGCTTTCTTT
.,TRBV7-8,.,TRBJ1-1,CASSLFSTYQEAFF,TGTGCCAGCAGCTTATTCTCCACCTACCAGGAAGCTTTCTTT
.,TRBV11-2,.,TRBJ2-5,CASSGQLLLVGGQETQYF,TGTGCCAGCAGCGGACAATTGCTACTGGTAGGGGGCCAAGAGACCCAGTACTTC
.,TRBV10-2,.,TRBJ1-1,CASRDRNTEAFF,TGCGCCAGCAGAGACAGGAACACTGAAGCTTTCTTT
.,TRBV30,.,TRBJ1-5,CAWSVGFNQPQHF,TGTGCCTGGAGTGTTGGTTTTAATCAGCCCCAGCATTTT
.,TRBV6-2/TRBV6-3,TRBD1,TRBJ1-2,CASSLLTGGYGYTF,TGTGCCAGCAGCCTATTGACAGGGGGCTATGGCTACACCTTC
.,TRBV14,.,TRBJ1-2,CASSQDGDRNNYGYTF,TGTGCCAGCAGCCAAGATGGAGACAGAAATAACTATGGCTACACCTTC
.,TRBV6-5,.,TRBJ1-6,CASSYHSGLGDSPLHF,TGTGCCAGCAGTTACCACTCGGGTCTGGGGGATTCACCCCTCCACTTT
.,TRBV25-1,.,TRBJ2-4,CASSEGGTKNIQYF,TGTGCCAGCAGTGAAGGAGGTACCAAAAACATTCAGTACTTC
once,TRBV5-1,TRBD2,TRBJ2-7,CASSLRTSFDEQYF,TGCGCCAGCAGCCTCCGGACTAGCTTCGACGAGCAGTACTTC
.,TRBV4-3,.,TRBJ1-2,CASSQESDSDENYGYTF,TGCGCCAGCAGCCAAGAGTCAGACAGCGATGAAAACTATGGCTACACCTTC
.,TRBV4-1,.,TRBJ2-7,CASSQGGAGQLYEQYF,TGCGCCAGCAGCCAAGGTGGGGCGGGACAGCTCTACGAGCAGTACTTC
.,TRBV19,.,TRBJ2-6,CASTLSSGANVLTF,TGTGCCAGTACCTTGTCCTCTGGGGCCAACGTCCTGACTTTC
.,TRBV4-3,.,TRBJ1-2,CASSQDRQGKSYGYTF,TGCGCCAGCAGCCAAGATCGGCAGGGGAAGAGCTATGGCTACACCTTC
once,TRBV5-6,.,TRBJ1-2,CASSQRGVNYGYTF,TGTGCCAGCAGTCAGAGAGGAGTAAACTATGGCTACACCTTC
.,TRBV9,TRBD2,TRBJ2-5,CASSVGGSGIQETQYF,TGTGCCAGCAGCGTAGGGGGTAGCGGGATTCAAGAGACCCAGTACTTC
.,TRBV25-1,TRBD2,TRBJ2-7,CASSDSRLAGVAYEQYF,TGTGCCAGCAGTGACTCCCGACTAGCGGGAGTGGCCTACGAGCAGTACTTC
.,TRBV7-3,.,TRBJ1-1,CASSLNTGLRNEAFF,TGTGCCAGCAGCTTAAATACAGGCTTGCGTAATGAAGCTTTCTTT
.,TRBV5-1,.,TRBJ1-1,CASRSQGGSTEAFF,TGCGCCAGCAGGTCCCAGGGTGGGAGCACTGAAGCTTTCTTT
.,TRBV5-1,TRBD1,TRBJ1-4,CASSLDNRGYEKLFF,TGCGCCAGCAGCTTGGATAACAGGGGATATGAAAAACTGTTTTTT
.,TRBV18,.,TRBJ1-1,CASSPPSRQGDEAFF,TGTGCCAGCTCACCCCCGAGTCGCCAAGGGGATGAAGCTTTCTTT
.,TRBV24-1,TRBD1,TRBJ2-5,CATSDGLTGKETQYF,TGTGCCACCAGTGATGGCCTGACAGGGAAAGAGACCCAGTACTTC
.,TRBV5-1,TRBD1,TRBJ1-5,CASSLAGGGEPQHF,TGCGCCAGCAGCTTGGCAGGGGGCGGGGAGCCCCAGCATTTT